This TCR beta chain was obtained from a study of T cells after yellow fever vaccination (dated by TCRdb to between 2019 and 2020). Looking at the study overall: The SMART-Seq v4 Ultra Low Input RNA kit was used to prepare libraries from fractions with low cell numbers. To follow T-cell clones before and after primary and booster YFV17D yellow fever vaccination, bulk TCR alpha and beta repertoires were sequenced over time. Two healthy male donors, one aged 18 to 30 and one aged 30 to 40 years, made up the cohort. Bulk PBMC replicates and cell subsets were isolated from blood drawn at multiple timepoints before and after both primary and secondary immunization. What the study reported, not specific to this receptor: A small share of clonotypes occurred in both CD4 and CD8 compartments, likely arising from convergent recombination. The secondary T-cell response was found to be weaker but faster than the primary response, with a peak reached on day 5 rather than on day 15. Because only two donors were included in the study, the extent to which the findings can be generalized is limited. FACS-sorted repertoires could contain abundant contaminating clonotypes from the bulk population, so computational filtering was required. Most clones expanded after primary vaccination were re-detected after the booster (about 95% of CD4 and approximately 89% of CD8), suggesting broad memory maintenance.

Points on this clonotype: Its target antigen remains unknown. There are no base qualities to consult, and no much larger clone falls within one base.

What this sample's treatment or condition label stands for: live attenuated yellow fever vaccine strain. At each blood-draw timepoint, two biological replicates of bulk PBMCs were collected. PBMCs were isolated from peripheral blood using a standard Ficoll-Paque protocol. TriZol was used to extract RNA from bulk PBMCs, from CD4 and CD8 fractions, and from dextramer-positive and dextramer-negative fractions. CDR1 and CDR2, per the germline V gene, are MNHEY and SVGEGT. V loses 5 bases, J loses 2 bases, and the germline ends lie 10 bases apart. The cysteine opens and the phenylalanine closes a CDR3 of 13 amino acids. Only the CDR3 DNA is retained, 39 bases long and in frame from the first base. TCR cDNA was made using 5'RACE template switching, a step that added a universal primer site and unique molecular identifiers. cDNA synthesis was primed from both the TCR alpha and TCR beta constant segments. Libraries were amplified in two PCR steps, with sample barcodes and sequencing adapters added in the second step. Sequencing of libraries was performed on Illumina HiSeq 2500 (2x100 bp) or NovaSeq (2x150 bp). Concerning the study's data processing: Reads were demultiplexed and collapsed into UMI consensus sequences with MIGEC, and V(D)J alignment was performed with MiXCR. Clonotypes responding to the vaccine were identified with edgeR on replicate PBMC samples, with the criteria of FDR below 0.01 and a log2 fold change above 5 up to day 15. Each bulk clonotype was labeled CD4 or CD8 based on which sequenced repertoire, CD4 or CD8, contained the clonotype at higher abundance. Starting from the raw public reads, TCRdb applied fastp trimming at Q25, assembled clones with MiXCR and retained in-frame beta chains. Entries that share a CDR3 protein sequence are merged under the most common genes and DNA. TCRdb, not the original authors, processed these V and J calls. Counted in this sample were 450,000 to 550,000 distinct CDR3 sequences; 15% to 20% of them appeared once. The biggest ten clones account for roughly an eighth of the sample.

The receptor's source is a man aged 25-45 years who received the YFV17D yellow fever vaccine. The chain is assembled from TRBV6-2 or TRBV6-3 and TRBJ2-7; the D segment cannot be called with confidence. Sequenced here: PBMCs, sampled 15 days after the yellow fever booster vaccination. CDR3 sequence: CASSTWGPYEQYF. In nucleotide form, the sequence is TGTGCCAGCAGTACCTGGGGTCCCTACGAGCAGTACTTC.